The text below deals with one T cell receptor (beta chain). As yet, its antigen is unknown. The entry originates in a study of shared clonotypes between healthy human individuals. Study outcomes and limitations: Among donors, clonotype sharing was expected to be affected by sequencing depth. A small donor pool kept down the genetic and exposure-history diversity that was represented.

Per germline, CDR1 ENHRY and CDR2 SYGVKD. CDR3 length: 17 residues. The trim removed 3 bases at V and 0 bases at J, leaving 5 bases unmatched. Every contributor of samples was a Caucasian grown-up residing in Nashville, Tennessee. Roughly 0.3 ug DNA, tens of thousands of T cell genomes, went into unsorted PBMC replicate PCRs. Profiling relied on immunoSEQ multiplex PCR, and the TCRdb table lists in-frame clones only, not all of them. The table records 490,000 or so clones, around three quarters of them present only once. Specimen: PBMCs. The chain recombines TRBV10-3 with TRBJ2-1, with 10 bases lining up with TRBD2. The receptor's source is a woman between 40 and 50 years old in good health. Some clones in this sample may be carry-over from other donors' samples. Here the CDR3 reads CAISERLAGHSYNEQFF. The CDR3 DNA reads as TGTGCCATCAGTGAAAGACTAGCGGGCCACTCCTACAATGAGCAGTTCTTC.